The entry that follows covers one TCR beta chain sequence. What it recognizes is unknown. This sample was taken from a study of early stage breast cancer tumors. Study information: ER+/PR+/HER2- status applied to twelve of 16 invasive breast tumors.

Sequenced by immunoSEQ multiplex PCR; TCRdb stores in-frame clones only, minus some. The sample gives about 5,000 clones, about 61% of which show up once; approximately 19% is in the top ten. Trimming stripped 0 bases from V and 7 bases from J, with 20 bases between. The length of the CDR3 is 17 residues. Germline-derived CDR1 and CDR2 are SGHRS and YFSETQ. Tumor samples used roughly 17-55 mg of diced tissue. Findings and caveats of the study: Commonly generated sequences made up most enriched TCRB sequences shared between patients. Compared with adjacent normal breast tissue, tumors showed around 2.7-fold greater T cell density and higher clonality.

The source material was breast tumor tissue. This receptor was identified in a person between 50 and 60 years old with breast cancer. The chain employs TRBV5-1 and TRBJ2-1, with a possible D match to TRBD2 (5 bases). CDR3 sequence (DNA): TGCGCCAGCAGCTTGGAAGGCGGGCTCGACAAGGAGAATGAGCAGTTCTTC. Protein: CASSLEGGLDKENEQFF.